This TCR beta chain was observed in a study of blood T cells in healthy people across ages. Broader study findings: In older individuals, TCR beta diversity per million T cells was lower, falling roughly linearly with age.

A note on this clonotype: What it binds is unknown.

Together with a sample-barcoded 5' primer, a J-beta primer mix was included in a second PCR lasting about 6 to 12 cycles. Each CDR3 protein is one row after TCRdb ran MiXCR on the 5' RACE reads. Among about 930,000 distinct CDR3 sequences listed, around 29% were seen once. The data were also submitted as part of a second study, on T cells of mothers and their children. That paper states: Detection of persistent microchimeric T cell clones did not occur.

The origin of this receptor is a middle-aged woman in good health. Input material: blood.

The CDR3 is CASSPHRRNTGELFF. CDR3 sequence (DNA): TGTGCCAGCAGCCCCCACAGGAGGAACACCGGGGAGCTGTTTTTT. The V call is TRBV7-2, the J call TRBJ2-2, with a tentative D call TRBD1 (5 bases). CDR1 is SGHTA, CDR2 FQGNSA, per germline. V dropped 5 bases and J dropped 1 base, with 11 bases sitting between them. The CDR3 has 15 amino acids. Complete variable domain (other parts from reference TRBV7-2 and TRBJ2-2): GAGVSQSPSNKVTEKGKDVELRCDPISGHTALYWYRQSLGQGLEFLIYFQGNSAPDKSGLPSDRFSAERTGGSVSTLTIQRTQQEDSAVYLCASSPHRRNTGELFFGEGSRLTVL.